This TCR beta chain came from a study of tissue T cells after allogeneic stem cell transplantation. CDR3 sequences, V/J genes, frequencies and template counts came from survey-depth TCRbeta sequencing. Profiled with immunoSEQ multiplex PCR; TCRdb holds only in-frame clones, not every one. The sample includes 9,500 to 15,000 clones, around 70% of them seen just once. V lost 0 bases, J lost 3 bases, and 15 bases lay in between. Germline-derived CDR1 and CDR2 are LGHNA and YSLEER. The length of the CDR3 is 16 residues. This clone has more than one count but fewer than ten. The sample here was tissue from the right colon, taken at autopsy. The clonotype comes from a woman between 18 and 55 years old with breast cancer. The chain joins TRBV4-3 to TRBJ2-7, with a weak D call TRBD2 (6 bases). The CDR3: CASSQDRGDLGYEQYF. Written as DNA, the CDR3 is TGCGCCAGCAGCCAAGATCGAGGGGACTTAGGCTACGAGCAGTACTTC.